Each of the 2 T cell receptor beta chains below was sequenced from the same sample in a study of blood T cell repertoires in COVID-19 (dated by TCRdb to about 2020). Library preparation employed the immunoSEQ multiplex PCR assay. Drawn from immuneACCESS, this table holds only the in-frame rearrangements with V and J called that TCRdb kept. Clones are partly lost; checked studies trace under half to an unresolved V gene and leave the rest unexplained. The sample records about 40,000 clones, 88% of which are singletons. In total, the top ten clones hold around 9% of the sample. Sequenced material: peripheral blood. Receptors originate from a woman aged 70-85 years with acute or convalescent COVID-19.

The V call is TRBV29-1, the J call TRBJ1-4; tentative D call: TRBD1 (5 bases). Germline-derived CDR1 and CDR2 are SQVTM and ANQGSEA. The CDR3 has 14 amino acids. Trimming stripped 3 bases from V and 8 bases from J, with 16 bases between. The DNA for the CDR3 is TGCAGCGTTGAGGGGGGGACGTATGCCGAAAAACTGTTTTTT. It translates to CSVEGGTYAEKLFF.

V and J are TRBV6-2 or TRBV6-3 and TRBJ2-2; 9 bases fit TRBD1. The CDR3 sequence is 15 residues long. Germline-derived CDR1 and CDR2 are MNHEY and SVGEGT. V shed 4 bases and J 5 bases; nucleotides not matched to a gene: 5. CDR3 in DNA: TGTGCCAGCAGTTCACAGGGGGCGGTTACCGGGGAGCTGTTTTTT. Amino acid sequence: CASSSQGAVTGELFF.